The 27 T cell receptor beta chains reported below all come from one sample, sequenced in a study of blood T cell repertoires in COVID-19. Clones were sequenced by immunoSEQ multiplex PCR, and TCRdb holds only the in-frame ones, with some missing. Of some 180,000 clones listed, roughly 79% are singletons. The sequencing sample was made of peripheral blood. These receptors were collected from an elderly woman with COVID-19, enrolled during active disease.

CDR3 DNA sequence: TGTGCCAGCAGTGAAGTGCGGCACAATCAGCCCCAGCATTTT. The encoded protein is CASSEVRHNQPQHF. V usage is TRBV2 and J usage is TRBJ1-5; D not resolved. CDR1 and CDR2 from the germline V gene are SNHLY and FYNNEI. CDR3 length: 14 amino acids. V shed 1 base and J shed 3 bases, with 7 bases lying between them.

This rearrangement joins TRBV10-3 to TRBJ2-1, with 11 bases lining up with TRBD2. V dropped 6 bases and J dropped 7; count of bases not matched to a gene: 11. Germline CDR1 and CDR2: ENHRY and SYGVKD. This CDR3 spans 16 amino acids. In DNA, the CDR3 is TGTGCCATCAGCCCCCATGGTAGCGGGGGGGCTAATGAGCAGTTCTTC. Translating gives CAISPHGSGGANEQFF.

This clone was seen just once. The genes are TRBV3-1 (or the pseudogene TRBV3-2) and TRBJ2-7; 7 bases line up with TRBD2. V was clipped by 11 bases and J by 4 bases; unmatched bases: 8. CDR1 and CDR2 (germline): LGHDT, YNNKEL (reference sequence). CDR3 length equals 12 residues. CDR3 sequence (DNA): TGTGCCGCGGGTAGCGGGCTTTACGAGCAGTACTTC. Protein: CAAGSGLYEQYF.

This chain uses TRBV11-2 with TRBJ1-4; 9 bases fit TRBD1. V shed 3 bases and J 7 bases; nucleotides not matched to a gene: 3. CDR3 size: 14 residues. Germline V CDR1 and CDR2: SGHAT, FQNNGV. This CDR3 reads CASSFLDRGEKLFF. CDR3 coding DNA: TGTGCCAGCAGCTTTTTGGACAGGGGTGAAAAACTGTTTTTT.

This clone was seen only once. The chain couples TRBV7-9 to TRBJ2-7, with D maybe TRBD1 (6 bases). This CDR3 has 15 residues. V lost 5 bases to trimming and J lost 4 bases, with 18 bases between them. CDR1 is SEHNR and CDR2 is FQNEAQ in the germline V gene (reference sequence). This CDR3 is CASSPKTGTVYEQYF. CDR3 nucleotide sequence: TGTGCCAGCAGCCCGAAAACAGGGACGGTGTACGAGCAGTACTTC. Looking up the rest from reference TRBV7-9 and TRBJ2-7 gives the full variable domain: DTGVSQNPRHKITKRGQNVTFRCDPISEHNRLYWYRQTLGQGPEFLTYFQNEAQLEKSRLLSDRFSAERPKGSFSTLEIQRTEQGDSAMYLCASSPKTGTVYEQYFGPGTRLTVT.

J is TRBJ2-1 and V is TRBV11-3; TRBD2 aligns across 8 bases. Germline CDR1 is SGHNT and CDR2 is YENEEA. CDR3 length equals 16 residues. Unmatched junction bases numbered 10, after V lost 6 bases and J lost 3 bases. The CDR3 loop is CASRRSGGGYYNEQFF. The CDR3 DNA sequence: TGTGCCAGCAGAAGATCCGGCGGGGGGTACTACAATGAGCAGTTCTTC.

The chain joins TRBV9 to TRBJ2-1; 10 nucleotides line up with TRBD1. CDR1 is SGDLS and CDR2 is YYNGEE in the germline V gene. V lost 3 bases, J lost 8 bases, and 8 bases stayed unmatched. The CDR3 is made up of 15 amino acids. This CDR3 reads CASSARTGGRYEQFF. CDR3 DNA sequence: TGTGCCAGCAGCGCCCGGACAGGGGGAAGGTATGAGCAGTTCTTC.

This clone has ten or more counts. The rearrangement uses TRBV19 and TRBJ1-2; D gene ambiguous. CDR1 is LNHDA, CDR2 SQIVND, per germline (reference sequence). Trimming removed 3 bases from V and 1 base from J, with 6 bases in between. The CDR3 length is 13 residues. CDR3 DNA: TGTGCCAGTAGTATGACACTTAACTATGGCTACACCTTC. It yields the protein CASSMTLNYGYTF.

With regard to this clone: It is unclear where the CDR3 begins or ends on the DNA, so no DNA is shown, and the CDR3 is as TCRdb lists it. V and J are TRBV27 and TRBJ2-1; the table names TRBD2, a call not compared with the DNA. Germline CDR1 MNHEY, CDR2 SMNVEV (reference sequence). 18 amino acids form the CDR3, both terminal residues included. The CDR3 sequence is CASSSSGLAGGFYNEQFF.

This chain joins TRBV6-1 and TRBJ2-2; D perhaps matches TRBD2 (7 bases). Trimming pared 4 bases from V and 1 base from J, leaving 19 bases between. The germline V gene encodes CDR1 MNHNS and CDR2 SASEGT. This CDR3 contains 18 residues. CDR3 nucleotide sequence: TGTGCCAGCAGTGCCCTGGGGAGGGGGTCTATGAACACCGGGGAGCTGTTTTTT. It yields the protein CASSALGRGSMNTGELFF.

The CDR3 DNA reads TGCAGCGGCTCGACAGGGGCAGAGGCTTTCTTT. Amino acids: CSGSTGAEAFF. V is TRBV29-1 and J is TRBJ1-1, with 8 bases matching TRBD1. The length of the CDR3 is 11 residues. V shed 7 bases, J shed 11 bases, and the junction held 9 bases outside the gene matches. Germline CDR1 and CDR2: SQVTM and ANQGSEA.

Here the CDR3 DNA reads TGTGCCAGCAGCGGGACTGGAGCCTACAATGAGCAGTTCTTC. As protein: CASSGTGAYNEQFF. V is TRBV28 and J is TRBJ2-1, with D possibly TRBD2 on 6 matching bases. CDR1 and CDR2 (germline): MDHEN, SYDVKM. CDR3 length equals 14 residues. Trimming left V 6 bases short and J 2 bases short, with 11 bases between.

V gene TRBV18 combines with J gene TRBJ2-2, with 8 nucleotides matching TRBD1. This CDR3 is built from 19 residues. The trim removed 2 bases at V and 4 bases at J, leaving 15 bases unmatched. Looked up from germline, CDR1 is KGHSH and CDR2 is LQKENI. The CDR3 is CASSPGMPGQVIGTGELFF. CDR3 DNA: TGTGCCAGCTCACCAGGGATGCCGGGACAGGTCATCGGCACCGGGGAGCTGTTTTTT.

J is TRBJ1-2 and V is TRBV29-1, with 9 bases fitting TRBD1. The V gene end was trimmed by 4 bases and the J gene end by 2 bases; junction bases not matched to a gene: 14. The CDR3 length is 17 residues. Germline V gene lookup returns CDR1 SQVTM and CDR2 ANQGSEA. DNA of the CDR3: TGCAGCGTTGGGATCCGGAGACAGGGGGAAGGGAACTATGGCTACACCTTC. Amino acid sequence: CSVGIRRQGEGNYGYTF.

The chain joins TRBV2 to TRBJ1-5; possibly TRBD1 for D (5 bases). This CDR3 spans 15 amino acids. Germline V gene data show CDR1 as SNHLY and CDR2 as FYNNEI. Trimming left V 3 bases short and J 2 bases short, with 11 bases between. CDR3 amino acids: CASSERRGGNQPQHF. In DNA form, the CDR3 reads TGTGCCAGCAGTGAGCGAAGGGGCGGCAATCAGCCCCAGCATTTT. Variable domain in full (rest from reference TRBV2 and TRBJ1-5): EPEVTQTPSHQVTQMGQEVILRCVPISNHLYFYWYRQILGQKVEFLVSFYNNEISEKSEIFDDQFSVERPDGSNFTLKIRSTKLEDSAMYFCASSERRGGNQPQHFGDGTRLSIL.

The rearrangement uses TRBV10-3 and TRBJ2-2; 7 bases agree with TRBD1. Trimming took 7 bases from V and 0 from J; bases not matched to a gene: 2. The CDR3 extends over 14 amino acids. Germline CDR1 ENHRY, CDR2 SYGVKD. This chain's CDR3 is CAITQGANTGELFF. The CDR3 DNA sequence: TGTGCCATCACCCAGGGGGCGAACACCGGGGAGCTGTTTTTT.

The chain carries TRBV4-3 and TRBJ2-6; D gene ambiguous. This CDR3 region has 15 residues. In germline, CDR1 is LGHNA, CDR2 YSLEER. V was trimmed by 4 bases and J by 2 bases, leaving 9 bases between them. In nucleotides, the CDR3 is TGCGCCAGCAGCCGAGGTTACCCTGGGGCCAACGTCCTGACTTTC. This codes for CASSRGYPGANVLTF.

CDR3 coding DNA: TGTGCCAGCAGCTTAGAGGGGCAGGGGCTTCACGAGCAGTACTTC. Translated: CASSLEGQGLHEQYF. This chain links TRBV7-2 with TRBJ2-7, with D possibly TRBD1 on 6 matching bases. V lost 1 base to trimming and J lost 5 bases, with 15 bases between them. In germline, CDR1 is SGHTA, CDR2 FQGNSA. This CDR3 is 15 amino acids long.

The chain uses TRBV6-5 and TRBJ2-7, with 7 bases that match TRBD2. Germline V gene data show CDR1 as MNHEY and CDR2 as SVGAGI. This CDR3 comprises 14 residues. The V segment lost 5 bases and the J segment 3 bases; nucleotides outside the gene matches: 7. The CDR3 spells CASSPGRSLYEQYF. The CDR3 DNA reads as TGTGCCAGCAGTCCCGGGAGGTCGCTCTACGAGCAGTACTTC.

The CDR3, as DNA: TGTGCCAGCAGTGAAACTAGCGGGAGAGGGGATGAGCAGTTCTTC. The encoded protein is CASSETSGRGDEQFF. The V call is TRBV28, the J call TRBJ2-1; TRBD2 matches 11 bases. The CDR3 runs to 15 residues. J gave up 8 bases and V 5 bases, and 8 bases lay outside the gene matches. Looked up from germline, CDR1 is MDHEN and CDR2 is SYDVKM. Supplemented by reference TRBV28 and TRBJ2-1, the full variable domain reads DVKVTQSSRYLVKRTGEKVFLECVQDMDHENMFWYRQDPGLGLRLIYFSYDVKMKEKGDIPEGYSVSREKKERFSLILESASTNQTSMYLCASSETSGRGDEQFFGPGTRLTVL.

The chain employs TRBV11-3 and TRBJ1-1; D is perhaps TRBD1 (5 bases). V was cut by 7 bases and J by 1 base, with 10 bases left in between. The CDR3 consists of 13 residues. The germline CDR1 and CDR2 sequences are SGHNT and YENEEA. CDR3 sequence reads: CASNRQRNTEAFF. The CDR3 region has the DNA TGTGCCAGCAATCGACAGAGGAACACTGAAGCTTTCTTT. The full variable domain, with the rest looked up from reference TRBV11-3 and TRBJ1-1, is EAGVVQSPRYKIIEKKQPVAFWCNPISGHNTLYWYLQNLGQGPELLIRYENEEAVDDSQLPKDRFSAERLKGVDSTLKIQPAELGDSAVYLCASNRQRNTEAFFGQGTRLTVV.

The chain has TRBV23-1 and TRBJ1-6; TRBD1 is a possible D gene (6 bases). TRBV23-1 is marked as an open reading frame, function uncertain. This CDR3 spans 13 amino acids. V was pared by 6 bases and J by 7 bases, with 10 bases between. CDR3 DNA: TGCGCCAGCAGCCGGGACAAAAATTCACCCCTCCACTTT. It translates to CASSRDKNSPLHF.

This chain links TRBV19 with TRBJ2-1; D possibly corresponds to TRBD2 (5 bases). Germline values: CDR1 LNHDA, CDR2 SQIVND (reference sequence). There are 13 residues in the CDR3. V lost 5 bases to trimming and J lost 1 base, with 6 bases between them. DNA for the CDR3: TGTGCCAGTAGTGGAGGATCCTACAATGAGCAGTTCTTC. Its protein product is CASSGGSYNEQFF.

This clone turned up a few times. CDR3 loop: CASSSRGELANVLTF. The CDR3 nucleotides read TGTGCCAGCAGCTCCCGGGGGGAACTGGCCAACGTCCTGACTTTC. This chain joins TRBV11-1 and TRBJ2-6, with TRBD2 identical over 7 bases. Germline CDR1 SGHAT, CDR2 FQDESV (reference sequence). This CDR3 spans 15 amino acids. The V gene end was trimmed by 4 bases and the J gene end by 6 bases; junction bases not matched to a gene: 6.

The chain is built from TRBV11-2 and TRBJ2-6; 8 nucleotides line up with TRBD1. Germline CDR1 and CDR2: SGHAT and FQNNGV. This CDR3 has 16 residues. With V trimmed by 2 bases and J by 3 bases, 3 bases remained unmatched. CDR3 loop: CASSLQGAYGANVLTF. In DNA, the CDR3 is TGTGCCAGCAGCTTACAGGGGGCGTATGGGGCCAACGTCCTGACTTTC.

V is TRBV29-1 and J is TRBJ1-3; D gene uncertain. The CDR3 is made up of 12 amino acids. Germline CDR1 and CDR2: SQVTM and ANQGSEA. The ends were cut back, 5 bases at V and 0 bases at J, with 5 bases in the middle. CDR3 region: CSVSSSGNTIYF. DNA of the CDR3: TGCAGCGTTTCGAGCTCTGGAAACACCATATATTTT.

The rearrangement links TRBV6-1 to TRBJ1-6, with D perhaps matching TRBD1 (6 bases). Trimming removed 3 bases at V and 6 bases at J, with 15 bases between. The CDR3 has 16 amino acids. Germline lookup yields CDR1 MNHNS and CDR2 SASEGT. CDR3 DNA: TGTGCCAGCAGTGACCCCTGGGGGGGCGTTAATTCACCCCTCCACTTT. Protein product: CASSDPWGGVNSPLHF.